Presented here are 12 T cell receptor beta chains from one specimen sequenced in a study of blood T cell repertoires in COVID-19. Profiled with immunoSEQ multiplex PCR; TCRdb holds only in-frame clones, not every one. The sample includes over 250,000 clones, under 90% of them seen just once. Sequenced sample: peripheral blood. The receptors originated from a woman aged 45-59 years who had recovered from COVID-19.

The CDR3 is CASSYSKASGGAEQFF. The CDR3 DNA reads as TGTGCCAGCAGTTACTCGAAAGCTAGCGGGGGAGCGGAGCAGTTCTTC. V is TRBV6-2 or TRBV6-3 and J is TRBJ2-1; 10 bases line up with TRBD2. The CDR3 totals 16 residues. The junction had 9 bases not matched to a gene; V was cut back by 0 bases and J by 10 bases. CDR1 is MNHEY and CDR2 is SVGEGT in the germline V gene.

This rearrangement joins TRBV27 to TRBJ2-6, with TRBD1 as a possible D gene (6 bases). V was cut by 2 bases and J by 0 bases, with 14 bases left in between. Germline CDR1 MNHEY, CDR2 SMNVEV (reference sequence). There are 18 residues in the CDR3. CDR3 nucleotide sequence: TGTGCCAGCAGTTTACTACAGGGTTCTCACTCTGGGGCCAACGTCCTGACTTTC. Its translation is CASSLLQGSHSGANVLTF.

The gene calls are TRBV24-1 and TRBJ2-7; the match to TRBD1 covers 7 bases. V lost 7 bases, J lost 2 bases, and 4 bases stayed unmatched. The CDR3 has 13 amino acids. CDR1 and CDR2 from the germline V gene are KGHDR and SFDVKD. The CDR3 here is CATSAQGAYEQYF. The CDR3 nucleotides read TGTGCCACCAGCGCTCAGGGGGCCTACGAGCAGTACTTC.

This rearrangement joins TRBV25-1 to TRBJ1-2; possibly TRBD1 for D (6 bases). The CDR3 extends over 16 amino acids. Germline CDR1 and CDR2: MGHDK and SYGVNS. V gave up 5 bases and J gave up 1 base, with 17 bases separating them. The CDR3 DNA sequence: TGTGCCAGCAGTCCGGGACACGAGCTGTTTAACTATGGCTACACCTTC. Translation gives CASSPGHELFNYGYTF.

The chain carries TRBV2 and TRBJ2-3; 9 bases map to TRBD2. Germline CDR1 is SNHLY and CDR2 is FYNNEI. The CDR3 runs 19 residues. V dropped 7 bases and J dropped 4; count of bases not matched to a gene: 21. In nucleotides, the CDR3 is TGTGCCAGCATTGGCCCCCGGCGGGGGCGGGGGGGGAAGGCAGATACGCAGTATTTT. Protein product: CASIGPRRGRGGKADTQYF.

This clone was seen more than once but under ten times. CDR3 loop: CASSRDGTGSSVGNQPQHF. In DNA, the CDR3 is TGTGCCAGCAGCCGTGATGGGACAGGGAGTTCGGTTGGCAATCAGCCCCAGCATTTT. The chain is built from TRBV6-2 or TRBV6-3 and TRBJ1-5, with 9 positions matching TRBD1. The ends lost 6 bases at V and 2 bases at J; junction bases unmatched: 17. CDR1 is MNHEY and CDR2 is SVGEGT in the germline V gene. The CDR3 extends over 19 amino acids.

The V call is TRBV28, the J call TRBJ1-1; D may be TRBD1 (6 bases). Germline CDR1 is MDHEN and CDR2 is SYDVKM. V was shortened by 5 bases and J by 5 bases, with 15 bases between the two germline ends. The CDR3 is 14 amino acids. The CDR3 sequence is CASSLTGFSTEAFF. The CDR3 DNA sequence: TGTGCCAGCAGTCTAACAGGGTTTAGTACTGAAGCTTTCTTT.

This chain links TRBV7-4 with TRBJ2-5, with 12 bases lining up with TRBD2. CDR3 size: 19 residues. V lost 3 bases, J lost 2 bases, and 13 bases stayed unmatched. Germline V gene data show CDR1 as SGHVT and CDR2 as SQSDAQ. The CDR3 here is CASSFACLAGGRGQETQYF. The DNA for the CDR3 is TGTGCCAGCAGCTTTGCGTGCCTAGCGGGAGGGCGAGGTCAAGAGACCCAGTACTTC.

The chain joins TRBV6-6 to TRBJ1-1, with a possible D match to TRBD1 (5 bases). Germline V gene data show CDR1 as MNHNY and CDR2 as SVGAGI (reference sequence). This CDR3 spans 14 amino acids. The V end was cut by 7 bases, the J end by 1 base, with 13 bases between. The CDR3 sequence: CASTPGVGNTEAFF. The CDR3 nucleotides are TGTGCCAGCACCCCGGGGGTGGGGAACACTGAAGCTTTCTTT.

The chain joins TRBV7-8 to TRBJ2-3, with 12 bases fitting TRBD2. Germline trimming cut 1 base from V and 1 base from J; bases unmatched to any gene: 6. The CDR3 contains 18 residues. Germline values: CDR1 SGHVS, CDR2 FQNEAQ. For the CDR3, the DNA is TGTGCCAGCAGCTTAGTGGCTAGCGGGGGGGCCGGCACAGATACGCAGTATTTT. Protein product: CASSLVASGGAGTDTQYF.

This chain joins TRBV7-8 and TRBJ2-7; 7 bases fit TRBD1. Germline V gene sequence: CDR1 SGHVS, CDR2 FQNEAQ. The CDR3 runs 14 residues. The V segment lost 5 bases and the J segment 4 bases; nucleotides outside the gene matches: 8. This chain's CDR3 is CASSPRQGRYEQYF. In nucleotides, the CDR3 is TGTGCCAGCAGCCCAAGACAGGGACGGTACGAGCAGTACTTC.

The chain uses TRBV11-1 and TRBJ2-2; tentative D call: TRBD1 (5 bases). Trimming removed 10 bases at V and 0 bases at J, with 12 bases between. The CDR3 totals 14 residues. Germline lookup yields CDR1 SGHAT and CDR2 FQDESV (reference sequence). This CDR3 is CATSGHANTGELFF. CDR3 in DNA: TGTGCCACGTCCGGACATGCGAACACCGGGGAGCTGTTTTTT. Full variable domain (outside the CDR3, taken from reference TRBV11-1 and TRBJ2-2): EAEVAQSPRYKITEKSQAVAFWCDPISGHATLYWYRQILGQGPELLVQFQDESVVDDSQLPKDRFSAERLKGVDSTLKIQPAELGDSAMYLCATSGHANTGELFFGEGSRLTVL.